This T cell receptor (beta chain) was sequenced in a study of regulatory T cells in long-lasting Graves disease. Broader study findings: The study found TRBV28, TRBJ1-2 and TRBJ2-5 favored in persistent disease.

This CDR3 is 16 amino acids long. Per germline, CDR1 MNHEY and CDR2 SMNVEV (reference sequence). Germline trimming cut 7 bases from V and 5 bases from J; bases unmatched to any gene: 11. Time point specified: newly diagnosed GD, antithyroid drugs for less than 3 months. Extracted PBMC RNA gave rise to the TCR library. Arm-PCR of CDR3 regions and iRepertoire HTBI primers were used to build TCR beta libraries. TCRdb itself ran the multiplex PCR reads through MiXCR, one entry per CDR3 protein. The repertoire holds 200,000 to 250,000 distinct CDR3 sequences, with around a fifth as singletons. There are many counts of this clonotype. Its specificity is not known. The same specimen was also included in a second study, on T cells in Graves' hyperthyroidism and ophthalmopathy.

The receptor was derived from a woman aged 25-40 years with Graves disease. The sequencing used peripheral blood mononuclear cells (PBMCs), collected at new diagnosis, from a patient treated with antithyroid drugs. V usage is TRBV27 and J usage is TRBJ2-1, with TRBD2 identical over 10 bases. The CDR3 nucleotides read TGTGCCAGCACCACCTCTTATAGCGGGAGGAACAATGAGCAGTTCTTC. Residues: CASTTSYSGRNNEQFF.